The 15 T cell receptor beta chains below all came from one sample that was sequenced in a study of PD-L1 blockade in urothelial cancer. The assay was immunoSEQ multiplex PCR, and TCRdb's table has in-frame clones only and misses some. Among some 110,000 clones listed, approximately 90% were seen once. Time point reported: peripheral blood 6 weeks after treatment start. Sample: PBMCs, taken around atezolizumab (anti-PD-L1) treatment. These receptors were taken from a man aged 55 to 69 with urothelial cancer.

The rearrangement joins TRBV18 to TRBJ2-5, with D perhaps TRBD1 (6 bases). This CDR3 has 16 amino acids. Trimming took off 2 bases at V and 1 base at J, with 14 bases between the two ends. Germline CDR1 KGHSH, CDR2 LQKENI. CDR3 sequence (DNA): TGTGCCAGCTCACCAGCCGCACAGGGTACCCAAGAGACCCAGTACTTC. This codes for CASSPAAQGTQETQYF.

The gene calls are TRBV21-1 and TRBJ2-7; TRBD2, the table's D call, was not compared with the DNA. TRBV21-1 is deemed a pseudogene. CDR3 length equals 17 residues. Here the CDR3 DNA reads TGTGCCAGCAGCAAAGTTAGGCAGCGCCTAGGAAGCTACGAGCAGTACTTC. It is translated as CASSKVRQRLGSYEQYF.

The rearrangement joins TRBV5-4 to TRBJ2-3; D is ambiguous. Trimming removed 2 bases from V and 0 bases from J, with 10 bases in between. Germline V gives CDR1 SGHNT, CDR2 YYREEE (reference sequence). The CDR3 spans 15 residues. The CDR3: CASSLETTSTDTQYF. Here the CDR3 DNA reads TGTGCCAGCAGCTTAGAGACAACTAGCACAGATACGCAGTATTTT.

The chain uses TRBV7-2 and TRBJ2-5, with D possibly TRBD2 on 6 matching bases. V was clipped by 6 bases and J by 3 bases, with 11 bases between them. CDR1 and CDR2 (germline): SGHTA, FQGNSA. The CDR3 consists of 13 residues. This CDR3 is CASSSGREETQYF. In DNA form, the CDR3 reads TGTGCCAGCAGTAGCGGCCGTGAAGAGACCCAGTACTTC. The full variable domain, with the rest looked up from reference TRBV7-2 and TRBJ2-5, is GAGVSQSPSNKVTEKGKDVELRCDPISGHTALYWYRQSLGQGLEFLIYFQGNSAPDKSGLPSDRFSAERTGGSVSTLTIQRTQQEDSAVYLCASSSGREETQYFGPGTRLLVL.

This sequence joins TRBV27 and TRBJ2-5; tentatively, D is TRBD1 (5 bases). The CDR3 contains 14 residues. The germline gives CDR1 MNHEY, CDR2 SMNVEV (reference sequence). The germline V and J ends were trimmed by 0 bases and 2 bases, with 7 bases remaining between them. CDR3 in amino acids: CASSLSRQQETQYF. Written as DNA, the CDR3 is TGTGCCAGCAGTTTATCCAGACAGCAAGAGACCCAGTACTTC.

This chain joins TRBV9 and TRBJ1-4, with no clear D. The CDR3 contains 14 residues. Trimming removed 2 bases at V and 5 bases at J, with 10 bases between. CDR1 and CDR2 from the germline V gene are SGDLS and YYNGEE. The CDR3 region is CASSVRPENEKLFF. The DNA for the CDR3 is TGTGCCAGCAGCGTCAGGCCAGAGAATGAAAAACTGTTTTTT.

This chain uses TRBV28 with TRBJ2-3; 12 bases align to TRBD2. CDR3 length equals 16 residues. Losses at the gene ends were 4 bases for V and 3 bases for J; bases not matched to a gene: 5. CDR1 MDHEN and CDR2 SYDVKM come from the germline V gene. In DNA, the CDR3 is TGTGCCAGCAGTTCCGGGGGGACTAGCGGGACAGATACGCAGTATTTT. Its translation: CASSSGGTSGTDTQYF.

This chain connects TRBV20-1 to TRBJ2-7; TRBD2 might be the D (6 bases). V lost 3 bases and J lost 9, with 12 bases in between. The V gene's germline CDR1 is DFQATT and CDR2 SNEGSKA (reference sequence). This CDR3 spans 11 amino acids. The CDR3 loop is CSARGVGGQYF. The CDR3 DNA reads TGCAGTGCTAGGGGGGTCGGGGGGCAGTACTTC.

The genes are TRBV4-1 and TRBJ1-4; maybe TRBD1 (5 bases). CDR3 length: 16 amino acids. Germline values: CDR1 MGHRA, CDR2 YSYEKL. The V end lost 2 bases, the J end lost 2 bases, and 12 bases lay between the germline ends. CDR3 sequence (DNA): TGCGCCAGCAGCCAATTCAGGGATTCGACTAATGAAAAACTGTTTTTT. Translated, it gives CASSQFRDSTNEKLFF.

The chain is built from TRBV19 and TRBJ1-2; the D is unclear. Germline V gene sequence: CDR1 LNHDA, CDR2 SQIVND (reference sequence). This CDR3 region has 13 residues. Between the trimmed V and J ends, which lost 6 bases and 3 bases, there was a span of 11 bases. The CDR3: CASSLGRDYGYTF. CDR3 coding DNA: TGTGCCAGTAGCCTCGGGCGGGACTATGGCTACACCTTC.

The gene calls are TRBV6-6 and TRBJ2-1, with 8 bases aligning to TRBD2. CDR1 MNHNY and CDR2 SVGAGI come from the germline V gene (reference sequence). Germline trimming cut 2 bases from V and 7 bases from J; bases unmatched to any gene: 7. CDR3 size: 15 residues. The CDR3 here is CASSYPGLERNEQFF. DNA of the CDR3: TGTGCCAGCAGTTACCCGGGACTAGAGAGAAATGAGCAGTTCTTC.

This chain connects TRBV9 to TRBJ2-6, with 9 bases fitting TRBD1. Trimming at V came to 4 bases and at J to 1 base, leaving 9 bases not matched to a gene. Germline loops: CDR1 SGDLS, CDR2 YYNGEE. This CDR3 comprises 18 residues. CDR3 sequence reads: CASSPRSTGGSGANVLTF. As DNA, the CDR3 is TGTGCCAGCAGCCCCCGATCGACAGGGGGTTCTGGGGCCAACGTCCTGACTTTC.

The chain is built from TRBV28 and TRBJ2-5; 12 nucleotides match TRBD2. V was clipped by 7 bases and J by 2 bases; unmatched bases: 2. In germline, CDR1 is MDHEN, CDR2 SYDVKM. This CDR3 has 14 residues. The CDR3 region has the DNA TGTGCCAGCACTAGCGGGAGGGGTCAAGAGACCCAGTACTTC. This gives the protein CASTSGRGQETQYF.

This clone was detected only a few times. The genes are TRBV27 and TRBJ1-1; D ambiguous. Germline lookup yields CDR1 MNHEY and CDR2 SMNVEV (reference sequence). V lost 0 bases, J lost 0 bases, and 5 bases lay in between. CDR3 length: 14 residues. The CDR3 protein is CASSLSGVNTEAFF. The CDR3 DNA is TGTGCCAGCAGTTTATCGGGCGTGAACACTGAAGCTTTCTTT.

The V call is TRBV30, the J call TRBJ1-4; TRBD1 aligns across 7 bases. CDR3 size: 13 residues. V shed 6 bases and J 4 bases; nucleotides not matched to a gene: 5. CDR1 and CDR2 from the germline V gene are GTSNPN and SVGIG (reference sequence). CDR3: CACQTGFNEKLFF. CDR3 sequence (DNA): TGTGCCTGCCAGACAGGGTTTAATGAAAAACTGTTTTTT.